This is a list of T cell receptor beta chains from one sample in a study of Tregs in tolerant kidney transplant recipients. Sequencing was performed with immunoSEQ multiplex PCR; in TCRdb, only in-frame clones are kept and a portion is missing. The sample has tens of thousands of clones; approximately 90% are singletons. Sequences were derived from CD8+ T cells from blood (PBMCs), sampled 24 months after the transplant. The receptors come from a human patient who received a combined kidney and bone marrow transplant. The graft donor may have contributed some T cells. The conserved cysteine and the conserved F or W are not part of the CDR3 here. A row's size may be missing; if present it is once, few, many or a size class.

NA	TRBV5-3	TRBJ2-4	ARSLEGGTGSLNIQY
NA	TRBV30	TRBJ1-5	AWSGTGHEPQH
NA	TRBV4-3	TRBJ2-7	ASSQWTGYEQY
once	TRBV4-3	TRBJ2-1	ASSQGYERETHNEQF
NA	TRBV7-9	TRBJ1-2	ASSAHPGTDGYT
NA	TRBV21-1	TRBJ2-4	ASRDGTVRAKNIQY
NA	TRBV4-1	TRBJ2-3	ASRGVLAGISTDTQY
NA	TRBV15	TRBJ2-5	ATSRPLDRGQGETQY
NA	TRBV19	TRBJ2-2	ASSTGSTGELF
NA	TRBV19	TRBJ2-5	ASSIWDRGQETQY
once	TRBV13	TRBJ2-3	ASSITRGRGRDTQY
NA	TRBV19	TRBJ2-1	ASQAGGVNEQF
once	TRBV28	TRBJ1-2	ASSFPGNYGYT
NA	TRBV4-3	TRBJ1-6	ASSQAPSGANSPLH
once	TRBV9	TRBJ2-5	ASNMGGPETQY
NA	TRBV7-3	TRBJ2-2	ASSLKLTGELF
NA	TRBV7-9	TRBJ2-1	ASSMGLAGVGNEQF
NA	TRBV7-3	TRBJ1-1	ASSLHQGTGEAF
NA	TRBV9	TRBJ2-7	ASSVVSGGGEQY
NA	TRBV30	TRBJ1-4	AWSVVRGRGEKLF
once	TRBV5-1	TRBJ2-1	ASSLVGRYNEQF
NA	TRBV9	TRBJ2-1	ASSVVSGTSSYNEQF
NA	TRBV27	NA	ASSLSGGLSYEQY
NA	TRBV6-5	TRBJ1-2	ASTDWGTGYGYT
NA	TRBV9	TRBJ2-5	ASSVFDSREETQY
NA	TRBV27	TRBJ1-6	ASSPYQPGGADSPLH
NA	TRBV7-6	TRBJ1-1	ASSAGTGLEAF
NA	TRBV29-1	TRBJ2-5	SVVGQGAGETQY
NA	TRBV27	TRBJ2-1	ASSPRLAHEQF
once	TRBV9	TRBJ2-1	ASSVATGVGTYNEQF
NA	TRBV11-2	TRBJ2-5	TSRPGLAGPETQY
NA	TRBV4-3	TRBJ1-2	ASSLLGAAQYGYT
NA	TRBV13	TRBJ2-1	ASSLGGSHNEQF